This TCR beta chain was obtained from a study of cytotoxic CD8 clonotypes in ibrutinib-treated CLL. Study findings and constraints: Clonality correlated strongly with circulating CD8+ T cells and exceeded age-matched healthy donors at baseline.

Clones were sequenced by immunoSEQ multiplex PCR, and TCRdb holds only the in-frame ones, with some missing. The table has 29,000 or so clones, about 70% seen once. The TCR beta libraries used about 2.2 micrograms of genomic DNA that came from cryopreserved PBMCs. This clone was detected only a few times. The antigen is not known. The CDR3 is 15 residues long. Losses at the gene ends were 5 bases for V and 1 base for J; bases not matched to a gene: 8. The germline V gene has CDR1 SGHTS and CDR2 YDEGEE. The rearrangement uses TRBV5-8 and TRBJ1-1; 7 positions match TRBD1. The starting material was PBMCs, obtained after 24 months of ibrutinib treatment. The clonotype comes from a human donor with chronic lymphocytic leukemia. The CDR3 protein is CASRPLGGKNTEAFF. CDR3 DNA: TGTGCCAGCAGACCCCTAGGGGGCAAGAACACTGAAGCTTTCTTT.